The TCR beta chain described here comes from a study of radiation and T cells in renal cell carcinoma (dated by TCRdb to between 2020 and 2021). For the study in its entirety: TCR beta sequencing covered roughly 53 samples in total, comprising approximately 25 tumors and about 27 peripheral blood samples. The final blood draw was performed at 4 weeks after radiation, at the same time as nephrectomy. Across all 50 or so samples, under 4,500,000 unique CDR3 nucleotide sequences, encoding 2,658,974 unique CDR3 amino acid sequences, were identified. Overall results and qualifications from the work: With a single-armed trial design, the study had no way to address how radiation dose or scheduling affects the TCR repertoire. Because pretreatment tumor biopsies were not available, the study could not determine whether clonotypes were already present within the tumor at baseline. In blood, the top tumor clonotypes increased from baseline to 2 weeks after radiation and then shrank by 4 weeks, which suggests a temporary expansion of tumor-resident clones. Tracking of blood repertoire dynamics stopped at less than 5 weeks after treatment, with no follow-up past that point.

Sample time point, as interpreted from the label and publication: blood 4 weeks post-SBRT, at nephrectomy. In light of the paper, this sample's treatment or condition label describes: 15 Gy SBRT to primary tumor, nephrectomy 4 weeks later. The samples were obtained from a clinical trial, where primary renal cell carcinomas were treated with 15 Gy stereotactic body radiation therapy and then removed by nephrectomy 4 weeks afterward. Serial peripheral blood from radiation-treated patients was sampled at baseline, 2 weeks and 4 weeks after SBRT to track tumor-enriched clonotypes. Renal cell carcinoma with clear cell pathology was present in all patients. Genomic DNA for TCR sequencing was prepared using the QIAamp DNA Blood Mini Kit (Qiagen). The analyses included only samples that passed all quality control checks. Worth noting for this clone: The target of this receptor is not known. No much larger clonotype is one base removed from it; base qualities were not supplied.

TCR beta libraries were generated from genomic DNA with the immunoSEQ kit, following the manufacturer's recommendations. Library preparation used a first multiplex PCR with proprietary primers, then a second PCR adding unique barcodes, with bead cleanups after each round. A kit-provided positive control reaction and a negative control reaction were included in every sample batch. The final libraries underwent checking on an Agilent 4200 TapeStation D1000 ScreenTape, volumetric pooling, and quantification by qPCR. Sequencing ran on an Illumina NextSeq500 with a MidOutput 150-cycle cartridge, using 156 Read1 and 15 Index1 cycles with kit custom primers. The pooled library was loaded at 0.8 to 1 pM with a roughly 20% PhiX control spike-in. In the authors' own workflow: Vendor-processed data were analyzed in R, with a clonotype defined as all T cells sharing the same CDR3 nucleotide sequence. In the clone abundance analyses, frequencies in each sample were normalized to that sample's 10,000 most abundant clones. Public T cell clones, which averaged fewer than five per sample, were removed prior to analysis. A difference in abundance of at least 32-fold between compartments was used to define tumor-enriched and baseline blood-enriched clonotypes. A beta-binomial differential abundance model was applied to find clonotypes that expanded or contracted between blood time points. Similarity between tumor and blood repertoires was quantified using the Baroni-Urbani and Buser coefficient, and groups were compared with two-tailed Wilcoxon tests in R. In TCRdb, the immuneACCESS table is reduced to in-frame sequences with V and J assigned. These tables do not hold every clone; where another copy was compared, an unresolved V gene accounts for under half, and the others remain unexplained. V and J calls and clone size are as listed in that table; D and trimming were resolved from the DNA. In all, the sample holds about 73,000 clones, and roughly 80% of those were seen once. The biggest ten clones account for around 2.5% of the sample.

V is shortened by 0 bases, J by 8 bases, and the region joining them spans 16 bases. CDR1 and CDR2, looked up from the germline V gene, are LGHNA and YNFKEQ. From its cysteine to its phenylalanine, the CDR3 spans 15 amino acids. Only CDR3 DNA is held: 45 bases, read in frame from base 1. The specimen was blood, collected from a patient whose treatment included radiotherapy and nephrectomy. The receptor chain draws on TRBV4-2 and TRBJ1-2, with an unclear D gene assignment. The receptor was derived from a woman in her sixties with renal cell carcinoma. The CDR3 is CASSQERFQDWGYTF. The nucleotide sequence is given as TGTGCCAGCAGCCAAGAGAGATTTCAAGACTGGGGCTACACCTTC.